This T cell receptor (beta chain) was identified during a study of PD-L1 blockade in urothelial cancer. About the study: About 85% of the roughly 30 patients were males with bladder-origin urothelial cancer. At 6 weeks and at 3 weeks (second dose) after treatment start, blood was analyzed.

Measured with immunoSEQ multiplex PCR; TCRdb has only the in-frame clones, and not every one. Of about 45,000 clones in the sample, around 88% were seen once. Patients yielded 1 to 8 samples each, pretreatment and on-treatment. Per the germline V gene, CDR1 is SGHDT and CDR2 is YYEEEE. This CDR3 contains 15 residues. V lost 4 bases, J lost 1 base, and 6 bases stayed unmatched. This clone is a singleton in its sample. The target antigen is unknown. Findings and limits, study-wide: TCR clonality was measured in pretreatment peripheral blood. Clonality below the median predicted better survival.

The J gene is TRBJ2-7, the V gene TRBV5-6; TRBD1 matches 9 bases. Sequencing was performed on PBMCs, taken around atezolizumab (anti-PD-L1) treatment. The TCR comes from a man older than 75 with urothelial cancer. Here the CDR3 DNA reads TGTGCCAGCAGCCCGGGACAGGGTGGGTCCTACGAGCAGTACTTC. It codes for CASSPGQGGSYEQYF. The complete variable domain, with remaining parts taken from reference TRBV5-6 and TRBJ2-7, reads DAGVTQSPTHLIKTRGQQVTLRCSPKSGHDTVSWYQQALGQGPQFIFQYYEEEERQRGNFPDRFSGHQFPNYSSELNVNALLLGDSALYLCASSPGQGGSYEQYFGPGTRLTVT.